Listed here is a single T cell receptor beta chain. There are 15 residues in the CDR3. V was clipped by 4 bases and J by 5 bases; unmatched bases: 8. Germline-derived CDR1 and CDR2 are SGHRS and YFSETQ. The data originate from a study of cytomegalovirus exposure and HLA in healthy donors. Use of 60 Vbeta and 13 Jbeta primers characterized the PCR. The protocol was immunoSEQ multiplex PCR, while the TCRdb copy is restricted to in-frame clones and leaves out a portion. Among 240,000 or so clones, around 80% were seen once, and the ten largest hold roughly 7.4%. This receptor was identified in a woman between 55 and 75 years old in good health and CMV-seropositive. The chain employs TRBV5-1 and TRBJ1-2; TRBD1 matches at 10 bases. The sequenced sample consisted of PBMCs. The CDR3 sequence: CASSGGQGVLYGYTF. CDR3 DNA: TGCGCCAGCAGCGGCGGACAGGGGGTTCTTTATGGCTACACCTTC.